These 7 T cell receptor beta chains originate from one sample sequenced in a study of shared clonotypes between healthy human individuals. Sequencing was performed with immunoSEQ multiplex PCR; in TCRdb, only in-frame clones are kept and a portion is missing. The sample shows hundreds of thousands of clones, 55% to 75% of them seen only once. The sample taken for sequencing was memory CD4+ T cells sorted from blood. Noted subset: CD45RA-negative fraction. These receptors originate from a woman younger than 45 in good health.

The gene calls are TRBV5-4 and TRBJ2-1; 9 bases are a match to TRBD1. The CDR3 sequence is 15 residues long. Germline CDR1 SGHNT, CDR2 YYREEE (reference sequence). V dropped 3 bases and J dropped 5; count of bases not matched to a gene: 6. Written as DNA, the CDR3 is TGTGCCAGCAGCTCCCGGGACAGGGTGCACAATGAGCAGTTCTTC. This encodes CASSSRDRVHNEQFF.

The chain has TRBV4-1 and TRBJ1-1, with D uncertain. Trimming cost V 4 bases and J 5 bases, with 11 bases left between them. The CDR3 is 13 amino acids. Germline V gene sequence: CDR1 MGHRA, CDR2 YSYEKL. The CDR3 protein is CASSPISGTEAFF. DNA for the CDR3: TGCGCCAGCAGCCCGATTTCGGGGACTGAAGCTTTCTTT.

The rearrangement links TRBV19 to TRBJ2-1, with D possibly TRBD2 on 6 matching bases. The CDR3 loop spans 13 amino acids. V was pared by 1 base and J by 6 bases, with 7 bases between. CDR1 LNHDA and CDR2 SQIVND come from the germline V gene (reference sequence). The CDR3 region has the DNA TGTGCCAGTAGTATAGCGCGGGGCAATGAGCAGTTCTTC. The encoded protein is CASSIARGNEQFF. Full variable domain (remainder filled in from reference TRBV19 and TRBJ2-1): DGGITQSPKYLFRKEGQNVTLSCEQNLNHDAMYWYRQDPGQGLRLIYYSQIVNDFQKGDIAEGYSVSREKKESFPLTVTSAQKNPTAFYLCASSIARGNEQFFGPGTRLTVL.

This chain links TRBV28 with TRBJ2-5; D is uncertain. Per germline, CDR1 MDHEN and CDR2 SYDVKM. CDR3 length: 12 residues. Trimming removed 3 bases from V and 3 bases from J, with 5 bases in between. The CDR3 spells CASSFNEETQYF. In DNA, the CDR3 is TGTGCCAGCAGTTTTAACGAAGAGACCCAGTACTTC.

The V call is TRBV4-1, the J call TRBJ2-6; the match to TRBD1 covers 10 bases. This CDR3 is 19 amino acids long. V shed 3 bases and J 0 bases; nucleotides not matched to a gene: 8. The germline CDR1 and CDR2 sequences are MGHRA and YSYEKL. For the CDR3, the DNA is TGCGCCAGCAGCCACGGTGGGAGGACAGGGGGCTCTGGGGCCAACGTCCTGACTTTC. This codes for CASSHGGRTGGSGANVLTF.

The V gene is TRBV5-4, the J gene TRBJ2-2; D is perhaps TRBD1 (6 bases). This CDR3 spans 16 amino acids. Germline V CDR1 and CDR2: SGHNT, YYREEE (reference sequence). V lost 2 bases, J lost 0 bases, and 11 bases lay in between. The CDR3, as DNA: TGTGCCAGCAGCTTAGGGCAGGGGACGAACACCGGGGAGCTGTTTTTT. This codes for CASSLGQGTNTGELFF.

The chain joins TRBV9 to TRBJ2-3; no firm D call. From germline, CDR1 is SGDLS and CDR2 YYNGEE. Trimming removed 5 bases at V and 0 bases at J, with 13 bases between. This CDR3 has 15 residues. The CDR3 sequence is CASSGNTLSTDTQYF. The CDR3 DNA follows: TGTGCCAGCAGTGGAAACACCCTTAGCACAGATACGCAGTATTTT.